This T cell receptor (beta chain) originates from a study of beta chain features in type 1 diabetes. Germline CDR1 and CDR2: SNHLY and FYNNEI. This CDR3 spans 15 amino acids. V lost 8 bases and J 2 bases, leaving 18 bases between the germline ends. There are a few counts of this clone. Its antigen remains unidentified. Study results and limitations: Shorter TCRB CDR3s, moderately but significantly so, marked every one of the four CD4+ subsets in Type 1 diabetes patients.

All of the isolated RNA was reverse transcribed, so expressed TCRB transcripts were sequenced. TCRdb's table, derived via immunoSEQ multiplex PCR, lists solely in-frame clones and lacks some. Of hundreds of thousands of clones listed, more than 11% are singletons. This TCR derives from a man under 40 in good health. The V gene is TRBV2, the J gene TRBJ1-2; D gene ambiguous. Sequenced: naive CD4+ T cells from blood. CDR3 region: CASALDRTLNYGYTF. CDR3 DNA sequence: TGTGCCAGCGCTCTTGACCGGACCCTGAACTATGGCTACACCTTC.